The text below deals with one T cell receptor (beta chain). The data were obtained in a study of control samples from healthy donors and cancer patients. Produced via immunoSEQ multiplex PCR; TCRdb's table is partial and in-frame only. This table has about 140,000 clones, about 85% appearing once. V gave up 2 bases and J gave up 1 base; unmatched junction bases: 8. Germline assignment: CDR1 MGHRA and CDR2 YSYEKL. The CDR3 has 16 amino acids. This TCR was sampled from a woman aged 25 to 39 in good health. The specimen was blood. J is TRBJ2-7 and V is TRBV4-1; 7 bases fit TRBD1. In DNA, the CDR3 is TGCGCCAGCAGCCAACCGGCCGGACAGGTGTCCTACGAGCAGTACTTC. Translating it yields CASSQPAGQVSYEQYF.